This T cell receptor beta chain was captured by sequencing in a study of T cell responses to AZD1222 COVID-19 vaccine. Study findings and constraints: The study reported that nearly half of spike-specific TCRs target unmutated variant regions.

Produced via immunoSEQ multiplex PCR; TCRdb's table is partial and in-frame only. The data show roughly 100,000 clones, with 80% to 90% seen just once and about 1.5% held by the top ten. As concerns this clone: Antigen: not known.

The source of this sequence is an adult in good health. This sample comprised peripheral blood, obtained on day 0 of AZD1222 vaccination.

CDR3 DNA sequence: TGTGCCAGCAGCGTAGCTGTTACTCCACCGAACGTCTACGAGCAGTACTTC. Its translation: CASSVAVTPPNVYEQYF. The rearrangement links TRBV9 to TRBJ2-7; D ambiguous. This CDR3 region has 17 residues. Germline lookup yields CDR1 SGDLS and CDR2 YYNGEE. The V end lost 0 bases, the J end lost 3 bases, and 19 bases lay between the germline ends.